Below, 13 T cell receptor beta chains from the same sample are listed, as sequenced in a study of cytomegalovirus exposure and HLA in healthy donors. 13 Jbeta primers and 60 Vbeta primers were used for the PCR. The protocol was immunoSEQ multiplex PCR, while the TCRdb copy is restricted to in-frame clones and leaves out a portion. The table shows some 110,000 clones, with roughly 76% occurring only once. Sequenced sample: PBMCs. These receptors were taken from a man aged 45-65 years in good health and CMV-seropositive.

The chain carries TRBV18 and TRBJ2-7; 7 bases line up with TRBD2. The CDR3 is 15 amino acids. V lost 0 bases and J lost 7; bases outside the gene matches: 9. Germline assignment: CDR1 KGHSH and CDR2 LQKENI. The CDR3 region is CASSPPSQRDWEQYF. The CDR3, as DNA: TGTGCCAGCTCACCACCGTCCCAGCGGGACTGGGAGCAGTACTTC.

A few counts support this clone. The CDR3 nucleotides are TGCGCCAGCAGCTTGGGATCCGGGGGCACCGGGGAGCTGTTTTTT. Residues: CASSLGSGGTGELFF. This chain uses TRBV5-1 with TRBJ2-2, with D possibly TRBD2 on 6 matching bases. The length of the CDR3 is 15 residues. Germline loops: CDR1 SGHRS, CDR2 YFSETQ. Trimming left V 0 bases short and J 4 bases short, with 10 bases between.

This clone has only one observation. The chain carries TRBV11-3 and TRBJ2-1; 8 bases map to TRBD1. Trimming at V came to 5 bases and at J to 6 bases, leaving 9 bases not matched to a gene. The CDR3 spans 15 residues. The germline gives CDR1 SGHNT, CDR2 YENEEA. CDR3 residues: CASSLGQGARNEQFF. The CDR3 DNA follows: TGTGCCAGCAGCCTGGGGCAGGGGGCGCGCAATGAGCAGTTCTTC.

V is TRBV28 and J is TRBJ2-1, with D perhaps matching TRBD1 (5 bases). In germline, CDR1 is MDHEN, CDR2 SYDVKM. The CDR3 extends over 12 amino acids. The germline V and J ends were trimmed by 8 bases and 10 bases, with 15 bases remaining between them. CDR3: CASCPQDIEQFF. In nucleotides, the CDR3 is TGTGCCAGCTGTCCCCAGGACATCGAGCAGTTCTTC.

The chain joins TRBV5-1 to TRBJ1-1; D is unresolved. This CDR3 has 14 amino acids. CDR1 is SGHRS and CDR2 is YFSETQ in the germline V gene. V lost 1 base and J 1 base, leaving 8 bases between the germline ends. This chain's CDR3 is CASSLPGSNTEAFF. The CDR3 DNA reads as TGCGCCAGCAGCTTGCCGGGATCGAACACTGAAGCTTTCTTT.

The gene calls are TRBV29-1 and TRBJ2-2, with 9 bases aligning to TRBD1. The V gene end was trimmed by 7 bases and the J gene end by 5 bases; junction bases not matched to a gene: 5. This CDR3 is built from 13 residues. Germline lookup yields CDR1 SQVTM and CDR2 ANQGSEA. CDR3 nucleotide sequence: TGCAGCGGTGGGACAGGGCAGACCGGGGAGCTGTTTTTT. Amino acid sequence: CSGGTGQTGELFF.

The chain links TRBV15 to TRBJ1-4; D is uncertain. The CDR3 consists of 15 residues. Trimming pared 0 bases from V and 5 bases from J, leaving 10 bases between. Looked up from germline, CDR1 is LNHNV and CDR2 is YYDKDF (reference sequence). The CDR3, as DNA: TGTGCCACCAGCAGAGATCGAGAAGAGAATGAAAAACTGTTTTTT. Protein: CATSRDREENEKLFF.

This clone was observed a single time. The V and J genes are TRBV5-1 and TRBJ2-3; 9 nucleotides agree with TRBD2. The length of the CDR3 is 15 residues. Germline CDR1 SGHRS, CDR2 YFSETQ. The V gene end was trimmed by 3 bases and the J gene end by 1 base; junction bases not matched to a gene: 3. CDR3 sequence (DNA): TGCGCCAGCAGCTCGTCTAGCGGGGGCACAGATACGCAGTATTTT. It codes for CASSSSSGGTDTQYF.

The CDR3 nucleotides read TGTGCCAGCAGCTGGACCCCCTCTCTTCGGGAGAAGATGGAGACCCAGTACTTC. It codes for CASSWTPSLREKMETQYF. The chain carries TRBV5-6 and TRBJ2-5; tentative D call: TRBD2 (6 bases). Trimming took off 3 bases at V and 5 bases at J, with 26 bases between the two ends. The CDR3 totals 18 residues. The germline gives CDR1 SGHDT, CDR2 YYEEEE. Based on the CDR3 plus reference TRBV5-6 and TRBJ2-5, the full variable domain is DAGVTQSPTHLIKTRGQQVTLRCSPKSGHDTVSWYQQALGQGPQFIFQYYEEEERQRGNFPDRFSGHQFPNYSSELNVNALLLGDSALYLCASSWTPSLREKMETQYFGPGTRLLVL.

The J gene is TRBJ2-1, the V gene TRBV7-4; D may be TRBD2 (6 bases). V dropped 3 bases and J dropped 5 bases, with 26 bases sitting between them. CDR3 size: 19 residues. Germline lookup yields CDR1 SGHVT and CDR2 SQSDAQ. The CDR3 nucleotides are TGTGCCAGCAGCTTGATCCCGCCGGGGGACGCCGGGACGAACAATGAGCAGTTCTTC. It specifies CASSLIPPGDAGTNNEQFF. Looking up the rest from reference TRBV7-4 and TRBJ2-1 gives the full variable domain: GAGVSQSPRYKVAKRGRDVALRCDSISGHVTLYWYRQTLGQGSEVLTYSQSDAQRDKSGRPSGRFSAERPERSVSTLKIQRTEQGDSAVYLCASSLIPPGDAGTNNEQFFGPGTRLTVL.

This clone has just a few counts. The chain employs TRBV29-1 and TRBJ1-2, with 12 positions matching TRBD1. V shed 0 bases and J 5 bases; nucleotides not matched to a gene: 13. Germline assignment: CDR1 SQVTM and CDR2 ANQGSEA. CDR3 size: 18 residues. CDR3 sequence reads: CSVEDWGQGASGIYGYTF. CDR3 nucleotides: TGCAGCGTTGAAGATTGGGGACAGGGGGCGTCGGGGATTTATGGCTACACCTTC.

For the CDR3, the DNA is TGCAGCGTTGAAGTCCTAGAGGGGACAGGGGGAGGTGGCTACACCTTC. The encoded protein is CSVEVLEGTGGGGYTF. This sequence joins TRBV29-1 and TRBJ1-2, with 11 positions matching TRBD1. Looked up from germline, CDR1 is SQVTM and CDR2 is ANQGSEA. V shed 1 base, J shed 7 bases, and the junction held 11 bases outside the gene matches. CDR3 length: 16 residues.

The chain uses TRBV5-1 and TRBJ1-1; D is undetermined. The CDR3 spans 16 residues. Germline CDR1 and CDR2: SGHRS and YFSETQ. The ends were cut back, 0 bases at V and 2 bases at J, with 14 bases in the middle. For the CDR3, the DNA is TGCGCCAGCAGCTTGGGATCGCGTCCCTCAAACACTGAAGCTTTCTTT. It translates to CASSLGSRPSNTEAFF.